The sequence of this TCR beta chain was determined in a study of sequential checkpoint blockade in melanoma. Overall study context: Arm A got nivolumab then ipilimumab; arm B the reverse, 1:1. Maintenance nivolumab came after either treatment sequence.

Germline V gives CDR1 MNHEY, CDR2 SMNVEV (reference sequence). The CDR3 consists of 13 residues. With 4 bases removed from V and 4 bases from J, the gap between germline ends came to 10 bases. TCRdb's table, derived via immunoSEQ multiplex PCR, lists solely in-frame clones and lacks some. This sample carries approximately 5,000 clones, about 78% of them seen once, and the ten largest clones take under 70%. Stated treatment: randomized to nivolumab then ipilimumab (arm A) or the reverse (arm B). Patients had received no earlier DNA-damaging chemotherapy. This TCR derives from a human donor with melanoma. The sequencing used CD8+ T cells sorted from blood (inferred from file names), collected from a patient given nivolumab and ipilimumab in sequence. V is TRBV27 and J is TRBJ1-2; tentatively, D is TRBD1 (5 bases). In DNA form, the CDR3 reads TGTGCCAGCAGTTGGGTCGGGGGCTATGGCTACACCTTC. It codes for CASSWVGGYGYTF.